The sequence of this T cell receptor (beta chain) was determined in a study of T cell responses to AZD1222 COVID-19 vaccine (dated by TCRdb to the early 2020s). For the study in its entirety: AZD1222 recipients given second doses at about 4 weeks or at about 12 weeks were pooled, since spike-specific TCR depth and breadth were not found to differ between the two schedules. TCR sequencing was performed for 230 to 250 trial participants, of whom about 200 were given two doses of AZD1222 and approximately 26 were given two doses of MenACWY control vaccine. Enrollment into the trials was organized by age into subgroups of 18-55, 56-69 and 70-plus years, and those subgroups contained around 150, 28 and 57 TCR-sequenced participants, respectively. Study-level results and caveats: The vaccine-associated CD4 TCRs covered the entire spike protein, and the dominant responses fell in regions 160-218 and 743-854. Spike-specific TCR breadth and depth rose significantly after two AZD1222 doses compared with day 0 and with MenACWY recipients. Participants were mostly white British and included more females than males, and it was suggested by the authors that clonal diversity may have been underestimated. Epitopes outside the regions mutated in the B.1.351 and B.1.1.7 variants were reportedly recognized by nearly half of the unique spike-specific TCRs. Conclusions about previously exposed vaccinees were limited because only six AZD1222 recipients were SARS-CoV-2 seropositive at baseline. The 56-69-year group was small, and its depth increase did not reach significance, likely because of low power. Because no samples from the day 14 peak response were available, repertoires could be characterized only after the peak T cell response.

About this clone: Its binding antigen is unknown. No much larger clonotype is one base removed from it; base qualities were not supplied.

What the time point label conveys for this sample: baseline before first vaccination. The vaccinee samples were drawn from two UK trials, COV001 and COV002, one of which was a single-blind randomized controlled phase 2/3 trial testing AZD1222 (ChAdOx1 nCoV-19) in healthy adults. For TCRbeta chain sequencing, PBMC samples were collected from trial participants at day 0 and at day 28 after the second dose. Reading the germline V gene gives CDR1 MDHEN and CDR2 SYDVKM. From its cysteine to its phenylalanine, the CDR3 spans 16 amino acids. Solely the CDR3 DNA is kept, with 48 bases framed from the first base. V is shortened by 6 bases, J by 0 bases, and the region joining them spans 15 bases. The CDR3 regions of human TCRbeta chains were analyzed by immunosequencing. On the study's bioinformatics: TCRs in the repertoires were compared against a reference library of SARS-CoV-2-specific TCRs that had been generated with the MIRA antigen-specificity platform. Breadth meant the fraction of unique TCRs that were SARS-CoV-2-associated, whereas depth meant the fraction of total T cells that were SARS-CoV-2-associated. Using the MIRA data, each spike-specific TCR was mapped to the spike region that the TCR reacts to and placed in a CD4 or CD8 class. Log10-transformed breadth and depth values were compared by one-way ANOVA with Sidak's multiple comparisons tests. Drawn from immuneACCESS, this table holds only the in-frame rearrangements with V and J called that TCRdb kept. Clones are partly lost; checked studies trace under half to an unresolved V gene and leave the rest unexplained. V, J and clone size were drawn from that table, and D and trimming were deduced from the DNA. The sample table lists approximately 160,000 clones, roughly 87% of them with a count of one. The ten most abundant clones make up about 2.8% of the sample.

The source material was peripheral blood, sampled on day 0 of AZD1222 vaccination. Here the chain combines TRBV28 and TRBJ1-5; TRBD1 is a weak D gene call, 5 bases matching. This sequence originates from an adult in good health. The sequenced DNA is TGTGCCAGCAGCTCTATCCAGGGATATAGCAATCAGCCCCAGCATTTT. Translated, this is CASSSIQGYSNQPQHF.